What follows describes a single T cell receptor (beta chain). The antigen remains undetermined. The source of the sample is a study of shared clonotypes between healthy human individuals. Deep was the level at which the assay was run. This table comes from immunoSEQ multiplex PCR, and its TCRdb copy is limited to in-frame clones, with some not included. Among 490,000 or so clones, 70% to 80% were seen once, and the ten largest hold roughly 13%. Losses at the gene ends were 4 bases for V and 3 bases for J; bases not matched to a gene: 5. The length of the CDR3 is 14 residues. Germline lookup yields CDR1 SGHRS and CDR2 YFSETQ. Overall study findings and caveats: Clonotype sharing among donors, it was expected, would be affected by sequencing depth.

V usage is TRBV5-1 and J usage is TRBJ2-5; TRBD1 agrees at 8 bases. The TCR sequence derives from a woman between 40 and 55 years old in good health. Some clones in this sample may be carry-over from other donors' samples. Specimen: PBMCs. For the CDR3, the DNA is TGCGCCAGCAGCCTAGGGACAGGCGAAGAGACCCAGTACTTC. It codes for CASSLGTGEETQYF.